This T cell receptor (beta chain) is drawn from a study of T-cell reconstitution after alpha-beta-depleted transplantation in children. Germline values: CDR1 DFQATT, CDR2 SNEGSKA (reference sequence). The CDR3 runs to 12 residues. V was pared by 0 bases and J by 8 bases, with 11 bases between. Unique molecular identifiers were incorporated during preparation of the TCRbeta library. TCRdb passed the PCR reads through MiXCR, listing each CDR3 protein once. The sample lists about 200,000 distinct CDR3 sequences, 6.3% occurring once. Study-wide results and limits: Approximately two months post-transplant, alpha-beta T cells reportedly originated from several hundred expanded graft clones. After one year, T-cell counts and TCRbeta diversity mostly came from new T cells. Several patients had high TCRbeta diversity at day 60; it came from surviving recipient T cells and thymic progenitors.

This clonotype was counted many times. Its target is not known. The chain combines TRBV20-1 with TRBJ2-7; perhaps TRBD1 as D (5 bases). The receptor was derived from a girl under three years old with combined immunodeficiency, due to receive a stem cell transplant. The sequenced sample was PBMCs, obtained before TCRalphabeta/CD19-depleted stem cell transplant. The CDR3 protein is CSAREGPTKQYF. The CDR3 DNA reads as TGCAGTGCTAGAGAGGGGCCGACAAAGCAGTACTTC.